This TCR beta chain was obtained from a study of blood T cell repertoires in COVID-19. Study overall: Acute-phase and convalescent COVID-19 samples originated in the United States, Italy and Spain.

Participant-given clinical history determined each cohort assignment. For recovered donors of Cohort 3, there were two negative PCRs, clearance, or symptom resolution. With V trimmed by 2 bases and J by 1 base, 5 bases remained unmatched. Germline CDR1 reads SGHDN; CDR2 reads FVKESK. The CDR3 contains 16 residues. Here immunoSEQ multiplex PCR was the method, and the copy in TCRdb shows in-frame clones only, minus some. The table shows 300,000 to 400,000 clones, with 90% occurring only once. The V gene is TRBV14, the J gene TRBJ1-1; the match to TRBD1 covers 9 bases. The TCR comes from a man in his 60s who had recovered from COVID-19. The source material was PBMCs or T cells enriched from blood (not recorded which). In DNA, the CDR3 is TGTGCCAGCAGCCAAAACCAGGGACAGGGGAACACTGAAGCTTTCTTT. It codes for CASSQNQGQGNTEAFF.